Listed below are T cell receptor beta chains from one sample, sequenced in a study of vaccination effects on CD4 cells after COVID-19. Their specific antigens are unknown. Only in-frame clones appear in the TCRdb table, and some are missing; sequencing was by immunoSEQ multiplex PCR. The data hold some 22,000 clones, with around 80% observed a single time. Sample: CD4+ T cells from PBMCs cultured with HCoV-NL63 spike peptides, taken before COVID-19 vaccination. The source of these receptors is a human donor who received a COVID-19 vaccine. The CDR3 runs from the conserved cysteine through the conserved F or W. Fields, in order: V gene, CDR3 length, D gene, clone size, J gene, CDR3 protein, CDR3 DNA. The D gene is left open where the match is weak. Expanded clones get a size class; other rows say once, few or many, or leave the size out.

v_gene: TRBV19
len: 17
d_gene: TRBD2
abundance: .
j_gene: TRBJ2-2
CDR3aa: CASSKASGSRNTGELFF
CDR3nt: TGTGCCAGTAGTAAAGCTAGCGGGAGTAGAAACACCGGGGAGCTGTTTTTT

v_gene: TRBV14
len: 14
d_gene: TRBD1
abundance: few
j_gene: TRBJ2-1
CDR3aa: CASSQRTGGAEQFF
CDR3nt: TGTGCCAGCAGCCAGCGGACAGGGGGGGCTGAGCAGTTCTTC

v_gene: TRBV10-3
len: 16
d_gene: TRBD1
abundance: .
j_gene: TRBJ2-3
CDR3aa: CAISSRGQGGGDTQYF
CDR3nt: TGTGCCATCAGTTCCCGAGGACAGGGGGGGGGAGATACGCAGTATTTT

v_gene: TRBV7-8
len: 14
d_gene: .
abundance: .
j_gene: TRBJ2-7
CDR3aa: CASSLNRSPYEQYF
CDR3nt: TGTGCCAGCAGCTTAAATCGGTCACCCTACGAGCAGTACTTC

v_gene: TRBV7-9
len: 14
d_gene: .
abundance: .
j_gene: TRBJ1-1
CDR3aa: CASSLGRTAAEAFF
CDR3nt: TGTGCCAGCAGCTTAGGCCGAACGGCAGCTGAAGCTTTCTTT

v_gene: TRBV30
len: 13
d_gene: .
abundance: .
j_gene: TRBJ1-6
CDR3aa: CAWQDTHNSPLHF
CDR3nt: TGTGCCTGGCAGGACACCCATAATTCACCCCTCCACTTT

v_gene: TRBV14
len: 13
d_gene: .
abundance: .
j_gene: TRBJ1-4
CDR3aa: CASSQDYREKLFF
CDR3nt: TGTGCCAGCAGCCAAGATTACCGGGAAAAACTGTTTTTT

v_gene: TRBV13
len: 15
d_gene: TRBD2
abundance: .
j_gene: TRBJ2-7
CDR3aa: CASSFPAGGIYEQYF
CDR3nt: TGTGCCAGCAGCTTTCCAGCGGGAGGAATCTACGAGCAGTACTTC

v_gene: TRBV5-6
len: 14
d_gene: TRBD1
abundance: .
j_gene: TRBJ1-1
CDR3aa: CASSSETGETEAFF
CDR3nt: TGTGCCAGCAGCTCTGAGACAGGGGAGACTGAAGCTTTCTTT

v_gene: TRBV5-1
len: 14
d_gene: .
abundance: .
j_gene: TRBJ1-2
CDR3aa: CASSLEGRPYGYTF
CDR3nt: TGCGCCAGCAGCTTGGAAGGCAGGCCCTATGGCTACACCTTC

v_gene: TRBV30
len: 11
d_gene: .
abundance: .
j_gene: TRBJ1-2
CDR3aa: CAWTGGDGYTF
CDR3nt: TGTGCCTGGACCGGGGGGGATGGCTACACCTTC

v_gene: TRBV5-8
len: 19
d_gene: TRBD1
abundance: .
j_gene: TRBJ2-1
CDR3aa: CASSLAKLVGQGTYNEQFF
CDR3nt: TGTGCCAGCAGCTTGGCGAAGTTGGTTGGACAGGGGACCTACAATGAGCAGTTCTTC

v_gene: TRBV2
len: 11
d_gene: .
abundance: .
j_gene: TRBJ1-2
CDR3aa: CASTGNYGYTF
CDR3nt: TGTGCCAGCACAGGGAACTATGGCTACACCTTC

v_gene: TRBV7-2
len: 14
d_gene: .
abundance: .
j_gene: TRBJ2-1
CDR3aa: CASSLGGFYNEQFF
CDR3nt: TGTGCCAGCAGCTTAGGAGGTTTCTACAATGAGCAGTTCTTC

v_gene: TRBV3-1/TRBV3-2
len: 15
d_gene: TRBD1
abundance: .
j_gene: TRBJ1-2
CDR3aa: CASSPESGTGKGYTF
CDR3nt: TGTGCCAGCAGCCCAGAAAGCGGGACAGGGAAAGGCTACACCTTC

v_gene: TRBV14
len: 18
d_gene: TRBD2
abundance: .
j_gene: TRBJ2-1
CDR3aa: CASSQTGTRGVGIDEQFF
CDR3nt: TGTGCCAGCAGCCAGACCGGGACTAGAGGGGTGGGGATCGATGAGCAGTTCTTC

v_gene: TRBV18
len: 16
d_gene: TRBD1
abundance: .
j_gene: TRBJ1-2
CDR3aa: CASSPTPGQGLRGYTF
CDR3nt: TGTGCCAGCTCGCCAACTCCGGGACAGGGGTTACGTGGCTACACCTTC

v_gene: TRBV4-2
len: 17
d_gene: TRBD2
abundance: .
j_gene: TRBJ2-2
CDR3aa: CASSQDGLAGGPGELFF
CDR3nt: TGTGCCAGCAGCCAAGATGGACTAGCGGGAGGGCCCGGGGAGCTGTTTTTT

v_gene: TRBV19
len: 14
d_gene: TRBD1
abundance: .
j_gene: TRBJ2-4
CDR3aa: CASSRDRGQNIQYF
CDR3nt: TGTGCCAGTAGCCGGGACAGGGGCCAGAACATTCAGTACTTC

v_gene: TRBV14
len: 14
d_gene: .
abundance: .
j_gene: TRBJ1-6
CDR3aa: CASSRRPINSPLHF
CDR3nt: TGTGCCAGCAGCCGTCGACCGATAAATTCACCCCTCCACTTT

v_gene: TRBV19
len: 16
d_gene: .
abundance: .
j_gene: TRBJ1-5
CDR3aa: CASSVDSAYSNQPQHF
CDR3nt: TGTGCCAGTAGTGTGGACAGCGCTTATAGCAATCAGCCCCAGCATTTT

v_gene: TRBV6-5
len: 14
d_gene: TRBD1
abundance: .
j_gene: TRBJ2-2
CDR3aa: CASISRQGFGELFF
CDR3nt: TGTGCCAGCATTTCGCGACAGGGGTTCGGGGAGCTGTTTTTT

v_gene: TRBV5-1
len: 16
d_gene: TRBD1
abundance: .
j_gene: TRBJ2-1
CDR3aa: CASSPIGQGVGNEQFF
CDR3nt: TGCGCCAGCAGCCCGATAGGACAGGGGGTCGGCAATGAGCAGTTCTTC

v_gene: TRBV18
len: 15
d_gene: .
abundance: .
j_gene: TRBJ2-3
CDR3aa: CASSPGRISTDTQYF
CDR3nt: TGTGCCAGCTCACCGGGCAGGATCAGCACAGATACGCAGTATTTT

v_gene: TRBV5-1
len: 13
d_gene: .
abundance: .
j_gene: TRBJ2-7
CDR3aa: CASSGPGGAEQYF
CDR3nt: TGCGCCAGCAGCGGGCCCGGAGGGGCTGAGCAGTACTTC

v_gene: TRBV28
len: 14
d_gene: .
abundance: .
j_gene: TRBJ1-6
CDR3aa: CASSLDTGNSPLHF
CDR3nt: TGTGCCAGCAGTTTAGATACGGGTAATTCACCCCTCCACTTT

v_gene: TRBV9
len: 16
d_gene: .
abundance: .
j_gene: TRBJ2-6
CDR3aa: CASSPSSISGANVLTF
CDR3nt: TGTGCCAGCAGCCCGTCCTCGATCTCTGGGGCCAACGTCCTGACTTTC

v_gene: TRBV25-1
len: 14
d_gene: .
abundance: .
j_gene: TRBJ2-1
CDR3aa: CASSIPGQGDEQFF
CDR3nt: TGTGCCAGCAGCATTCCGGGCCAGGGTGATGAGCAGTTCTTC

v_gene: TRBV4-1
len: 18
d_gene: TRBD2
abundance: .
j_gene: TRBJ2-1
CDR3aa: CASSQESGRGGLGVEQFF
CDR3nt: TGCGCCAGCAGCCAAGAATCGGGTCGGGGGGGCCTTGGGGTTGAGCAGTTCTTC

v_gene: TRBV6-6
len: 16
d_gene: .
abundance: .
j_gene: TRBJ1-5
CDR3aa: CASSYSSGRGNQPQHF
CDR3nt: TGTGCCAGCAGTTACTCGTCTGGTAGGGGCAATCAGCCCCAGCATTTT

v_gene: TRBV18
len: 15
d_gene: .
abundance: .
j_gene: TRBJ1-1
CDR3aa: CASSPFETGGTEAFF
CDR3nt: TGTGCCAGCTCACCCTTCGAGACAGGAGGGACTGAAGCTTTCTTT

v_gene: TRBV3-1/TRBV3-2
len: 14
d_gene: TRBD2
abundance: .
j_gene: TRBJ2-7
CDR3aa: CASSQRAGVHEQYF
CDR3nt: TGTGCCAGCAGCCAAAGAGCGGGAGTCCACGAGCAGTACTTC

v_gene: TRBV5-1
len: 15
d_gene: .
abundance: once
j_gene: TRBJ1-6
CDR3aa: CASSPGPDYNSPLHF
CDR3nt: TGCGCCAGCAGCCCTGGACCGGACTATAATTCACCCCTCCACTTT

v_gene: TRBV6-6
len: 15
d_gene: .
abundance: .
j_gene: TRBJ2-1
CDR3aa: CASRPGPGTFDEQFF
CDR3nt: TGTGCCAGCAGGCCGGGACCGGGTACCTTCGATGAGCAGTTCTTC

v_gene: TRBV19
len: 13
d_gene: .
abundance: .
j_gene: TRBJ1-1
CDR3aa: CASSHASDTEAFF
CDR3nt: TGTGCCAGTAGTCACGCGAGTGACACTGAAGCTTTCTTT

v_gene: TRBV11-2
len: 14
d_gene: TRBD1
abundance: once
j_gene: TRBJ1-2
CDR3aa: CASSQGTGGFGYTF
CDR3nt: TGTGCCAGCAGTCAGGGGACAGGGGGCTTTGGCTACACCTTC

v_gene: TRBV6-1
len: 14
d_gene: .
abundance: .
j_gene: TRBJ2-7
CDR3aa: CASSEAQLPYEQYF
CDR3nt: TGTGCCAGCAGTGAAGCCCAGCTTCCCTACGAGCAGTACTTC

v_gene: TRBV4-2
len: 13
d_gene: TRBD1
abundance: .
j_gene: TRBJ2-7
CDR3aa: CASSQEQGGEQYF
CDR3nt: TGTGCCAGCAGCCAAGAACAGGGGGGAGAGCAGTACTTC

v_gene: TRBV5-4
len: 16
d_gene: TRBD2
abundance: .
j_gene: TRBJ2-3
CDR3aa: CASSREAGGVTDTQYF
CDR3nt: TGTGCCAGCAGCCGGGAAGCGGGAGGTGTCACAGATACGCAGTATTTT

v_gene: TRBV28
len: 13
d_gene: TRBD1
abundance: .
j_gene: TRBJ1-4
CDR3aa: CATTGGANEKLFF
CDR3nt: TGTGCCACCACAGGGGGGGCTAATGAAAAACTGTTTTTT

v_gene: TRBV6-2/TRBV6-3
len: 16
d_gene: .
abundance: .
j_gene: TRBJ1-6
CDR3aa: CASSYSFGSSNSPLHF
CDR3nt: TGTGCCAGCAGTTACTCGTTTGGGTCTTCTAATTCACCCCTCCACTTT

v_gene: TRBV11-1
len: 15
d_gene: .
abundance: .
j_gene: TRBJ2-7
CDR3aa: CASSRNRALSYEQYF
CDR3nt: TGTGCCAGCAGCCGAAATCGAGCCTTGTCCTACGAGCAGTACTTC

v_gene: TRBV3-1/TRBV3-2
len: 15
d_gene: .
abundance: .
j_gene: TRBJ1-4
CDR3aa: CASSQRGATNEKLFF
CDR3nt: TGTGCCAGCAGCCAAAGGGGGGCAACTAATGAAAAACTGTTTTTT

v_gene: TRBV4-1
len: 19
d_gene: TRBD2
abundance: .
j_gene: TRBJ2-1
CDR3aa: CASSQDLRRGAPARAEQFF
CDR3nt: TGCGCCAGCAGCCAAGATCTAAGGCGGGGGGCCCCGGCGAGAGCTGAGCAGTTCTTC

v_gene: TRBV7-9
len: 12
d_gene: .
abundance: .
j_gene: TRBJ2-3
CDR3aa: CASSFRRDTQYF
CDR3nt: TGTGCCAGCAGCTTTCGGCGGGATACGCAGTATTTT

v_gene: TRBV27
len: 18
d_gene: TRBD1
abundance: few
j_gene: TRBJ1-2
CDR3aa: CASSLLTPPTGINYGYTF
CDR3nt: TGTGCCAGCAGTTTACTGACGCCTCCGACAGGGATCAACTATGGCTACACCTTC

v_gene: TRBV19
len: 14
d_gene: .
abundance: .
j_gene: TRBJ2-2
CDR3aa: CASSVTHNTGELFF
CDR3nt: TGTGCCAGTAGTGTGACACATAACACCGGGGAGCTGTTTTTT

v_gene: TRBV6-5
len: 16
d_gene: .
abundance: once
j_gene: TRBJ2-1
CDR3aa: CASSYSRGRAYNEQFF
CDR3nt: TGTGCCAGCAGTTACTCGAGGGGCAGGGCCTACAATGAGCAGTTCTTC

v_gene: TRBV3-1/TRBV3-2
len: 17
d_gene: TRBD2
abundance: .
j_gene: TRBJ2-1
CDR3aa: CASSSGLAGGPYNEQFF
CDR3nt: TGTGCCAGCAGCTCCGGACTAGCGGGAGGACCATACAATGAGCAGTTCTTC